The entry below gives a single T cell receptor (beta chain) sequence along with its context. Its antigen is as yet unknown. Assay used: immunoSEQ multiplex PCR; TCRdb lists only in-frame clones, some missing. The table lists about 2 million clones, over 85% of them singletons. It was CD45RO-negative cells, positively selected for CCR7, that made up naive CD8 cells, with terminally differentiated effector memory CD45RA+ cells excluded. The healthy adult donors were HIV-negative and reported no recent acute infections or vaccinations. The CDR3 sequence is 13 residues long. V lost 3 bases to trimming and J lost 8 bases; unmatched junction nucleotides: 5. Per the germline V gene, CDR1 is MNHEY and CDR2 is SMNVEV (reference sequence). This entry is derived from a study of shared clonotypes between healthy human individuals. Findings of the study overall: Read depth was anticipated to influence clonotype sharing among donors. In a handful of donors, around 5% of naive CD4 clonotypes appeared in common. All-four-donor shared clonotypes had higher generation probabilities than non-shared clonotypes did.

The sequenced sample consisted of naive CD8+ T cells sorted from blood. This TCR derives from a man aged 18-30 years in good health. The rearrangement links TRBV27 to TRBJ1-2, with 8 positions matching TRBD1. The CDR3: CASSLGRGHGYTF. CDR3 nucleotide sequence: TGTGCCAGCAGTTTGGGCAGGGGGCACGGCTACACCTTC.